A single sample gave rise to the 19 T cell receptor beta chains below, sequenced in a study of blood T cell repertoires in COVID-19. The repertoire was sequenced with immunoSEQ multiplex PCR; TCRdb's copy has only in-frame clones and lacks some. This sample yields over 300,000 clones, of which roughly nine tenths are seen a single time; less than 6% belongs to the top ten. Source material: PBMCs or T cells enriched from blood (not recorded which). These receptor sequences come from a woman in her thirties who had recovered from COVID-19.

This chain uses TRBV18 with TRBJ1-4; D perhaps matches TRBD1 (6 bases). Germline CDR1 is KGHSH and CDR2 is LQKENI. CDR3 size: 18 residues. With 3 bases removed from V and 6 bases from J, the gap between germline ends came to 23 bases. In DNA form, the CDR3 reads TGTGCCAGCTCACCTCGGGACATGGGACTAGGGGGTCATGAAAAACTGTTTTTT. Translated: CASSPRDMGLGGHEKLFF.

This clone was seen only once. In DNA, the CDR3 is TGTGCCTGGAGTGCATCCTACGAGCAGTACTTC. Translated: CAWSASYEQYF. The chain links TRBV30 to TRBJ2-7, with D uncertain. This CDR3 comprises 11 residues. V was shortened by 1 base and J by 1 base, with 2 bases between the two germline ends. CDR1 GTSNPN and CDR2 SVGIG come from the germline V gene (reference sequence).

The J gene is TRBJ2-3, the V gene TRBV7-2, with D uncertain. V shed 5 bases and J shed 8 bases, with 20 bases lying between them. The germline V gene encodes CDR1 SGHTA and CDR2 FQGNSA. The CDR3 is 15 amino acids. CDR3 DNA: TGTGCCAGCAGCCCTCCCCGCCCTGCAGGATCTACGCAGTATTTT. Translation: CASSPPRPAGSTQYF.

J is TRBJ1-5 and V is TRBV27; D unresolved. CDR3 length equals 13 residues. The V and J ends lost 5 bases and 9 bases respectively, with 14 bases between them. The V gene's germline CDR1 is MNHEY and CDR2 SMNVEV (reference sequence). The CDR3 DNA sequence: TGTGCCAGCAGTCCAAGTCCTACCCGGCCCCAGCATTTT. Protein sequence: CASSPSPTRPQHF.

CDR3 DNA: TGTGCCAGCAGTTCGGGACAGGGGGTGTCGGCCATATATTTT. Its protein is CASSSGQGVSAIYF. The chain recombines TRBV7-9 with TRBJ1-3; 11 bases match TRBD1. The CDR3 has 14 residues. V lost 6 bases and J lost 11; bases outside the gene matches: 9. The V gene's germline CDR1 is SEHNR and CDR2 FQNEAQ (reference sequence).

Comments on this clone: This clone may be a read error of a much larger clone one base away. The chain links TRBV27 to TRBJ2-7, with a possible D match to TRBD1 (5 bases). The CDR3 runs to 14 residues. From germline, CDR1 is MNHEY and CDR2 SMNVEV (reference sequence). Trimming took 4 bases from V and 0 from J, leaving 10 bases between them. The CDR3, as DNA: TGTGCCAGCAGTTATCAGGGAAGCTCCTACGAGCAGTACTTC. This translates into CASSYQGSSYEQYF.

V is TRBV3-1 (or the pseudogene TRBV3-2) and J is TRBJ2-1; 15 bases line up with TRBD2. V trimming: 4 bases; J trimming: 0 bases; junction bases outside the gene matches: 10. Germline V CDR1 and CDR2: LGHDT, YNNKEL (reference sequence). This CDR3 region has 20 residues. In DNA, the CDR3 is TGTGCCAGCAGCCGCCCCTTGGGACTAGCGGGGGGTAGCTCCTACAATGAGCAGTTCTTC. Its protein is CASSRPLGLAGGSSYNEQFF.

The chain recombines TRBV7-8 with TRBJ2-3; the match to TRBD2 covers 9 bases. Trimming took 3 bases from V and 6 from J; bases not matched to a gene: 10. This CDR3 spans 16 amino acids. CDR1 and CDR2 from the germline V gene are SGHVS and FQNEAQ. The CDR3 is CASSFRAGGLSDTQYF. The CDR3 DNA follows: TGTGCCAGCAGCTTTCGAGCGGGGGGCCTCTCCGATACGCAGTATTTT.

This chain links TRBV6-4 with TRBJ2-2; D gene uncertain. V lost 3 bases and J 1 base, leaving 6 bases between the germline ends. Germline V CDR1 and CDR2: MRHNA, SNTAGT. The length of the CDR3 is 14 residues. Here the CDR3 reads CASSEEVNTGELFF. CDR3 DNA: TGTGCCAGCAGTGAAGAGGTGAACACCGGGGAGCTGTTTTTT.

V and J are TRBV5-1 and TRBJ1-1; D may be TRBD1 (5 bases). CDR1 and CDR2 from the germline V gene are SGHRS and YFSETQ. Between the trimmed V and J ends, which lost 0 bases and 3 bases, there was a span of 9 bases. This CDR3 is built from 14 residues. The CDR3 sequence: CASSLVIGDTEAFF. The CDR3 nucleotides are TGCGCCAGCAGCTTGGTTATAGGGGACACTGAAGCTTTCTTT.

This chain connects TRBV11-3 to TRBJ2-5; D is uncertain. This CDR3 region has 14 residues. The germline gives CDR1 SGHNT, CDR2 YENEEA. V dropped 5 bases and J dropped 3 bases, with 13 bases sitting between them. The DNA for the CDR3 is TGTGCCAGCAGCCCAGGTTATAGTAAAGAGACCCAGTACTTC. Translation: CASSPGYSKETQYF.

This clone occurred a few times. This chain's CDR3 is CATNQGADSPLHF. The CDR3 bases are TGTGCCACCAACCAGGGGGCTGACTCACCCCTCCACTTT. This chain uses TRBV10-3 with TRBJ1-6; TRBD1 matches at 8 bases. Germline loops: CDR1 ENHRY, CDR2 SYGVKD. V shed 10 bases and J 10 bases; nucleotides not matched to a gene: 9. The CDR3 has 13 amino acids.

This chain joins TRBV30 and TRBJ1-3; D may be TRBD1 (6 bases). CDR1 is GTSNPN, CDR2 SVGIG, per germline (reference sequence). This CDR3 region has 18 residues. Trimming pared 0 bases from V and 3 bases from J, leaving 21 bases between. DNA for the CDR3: TGTGCCTGGAGTGTACGTCGGGGGGGCCATGCATATGGAAACACCATATATTTT. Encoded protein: CAWSVRRGGHAYGNTIYF.

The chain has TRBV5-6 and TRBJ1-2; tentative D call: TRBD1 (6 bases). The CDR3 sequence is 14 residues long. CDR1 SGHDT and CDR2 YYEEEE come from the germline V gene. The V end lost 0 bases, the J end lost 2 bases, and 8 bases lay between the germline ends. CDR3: CASSLVGQNYGYTF. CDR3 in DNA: TGTGCCAGCAGCTTGGTTGGACAGAACTATGGCTACACCTTC. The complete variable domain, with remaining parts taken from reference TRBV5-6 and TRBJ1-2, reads DAGVTQSPTHLIKTRGQQVTLRCSPKSGHDTVSWYQQALGQGPQFIFQYYEEEERQRGNFPDRFSGHQFPNYSSELNVNALLLGDSALYLCASSLVGQNYGYTFGSGTRLTVV.

This chain's CDR3 is CASSIPGGYMNTEAFF. The DNA of the CDR3 is TGTGCCAGTAGTATCCCAGGAGGGTATATGAACACTGAAGCTTTCTTT. The chain employs TRBV19 and TRBJ1-1; no clear D gene. Germline V CDR1 and CDR2: LNHDA, SQIVND (reference sequence). The CDR3 covers 16 residues. Trimming pared 3 bases from V and 0 bases from J, leaving 14 bases between.

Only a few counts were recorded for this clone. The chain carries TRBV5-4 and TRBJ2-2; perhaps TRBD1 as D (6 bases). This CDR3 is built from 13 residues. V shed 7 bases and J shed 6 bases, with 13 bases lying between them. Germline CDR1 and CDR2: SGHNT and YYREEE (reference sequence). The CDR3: CASSTGIAGELFF. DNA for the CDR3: TGTGCCAGCTCCACAGGGATTGCCGGGGAGCTGTTTTTT.

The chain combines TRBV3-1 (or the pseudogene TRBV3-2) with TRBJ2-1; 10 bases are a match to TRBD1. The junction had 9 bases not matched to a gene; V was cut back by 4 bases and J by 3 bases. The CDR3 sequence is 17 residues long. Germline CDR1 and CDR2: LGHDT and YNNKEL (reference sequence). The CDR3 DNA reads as TGTGCCAGCAGCCGAGATCCCGGGACAGGGGACTACAATGAGCAGTTCTTC. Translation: CASSRDPGTGDYNEQFF.

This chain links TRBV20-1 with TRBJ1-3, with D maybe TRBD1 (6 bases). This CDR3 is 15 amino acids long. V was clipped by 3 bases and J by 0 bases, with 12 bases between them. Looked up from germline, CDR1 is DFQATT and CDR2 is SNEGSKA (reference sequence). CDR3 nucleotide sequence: TGCAGTGCTAGTAGGGGGTCGCACTCTGGAAACACCATATATTTT. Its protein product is CSASRGSHSGNTIYF.

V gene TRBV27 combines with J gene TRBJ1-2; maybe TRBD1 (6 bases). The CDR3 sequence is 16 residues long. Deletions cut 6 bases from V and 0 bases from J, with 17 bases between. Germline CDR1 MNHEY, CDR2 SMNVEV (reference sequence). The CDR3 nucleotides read TGTGCCAGCAGCCCCTCGACAGGAGAATCTAACTATGGCTACACCTTC. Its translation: CASSPSTGESNYGYTF.